At least ten counts were recorded for the clone carrying this TCR beta chain. Time point given: longitudinal time-point 2. In TCRdb, the 5' RACE reads were re-called with MiXCR into one record per CDR3 protein. The data hold under 50,000 distinct CDR3 sequences, with about an eighth observed a single time. This sample stems from a study of neurological immune-mediated disorders. Germline V CDR1 and CDR2: WSHSY, SAAADI. This CDR3 has 17 amino acids. V was cut by 3 bases and J by 0 bases, with 12 bases left in between. The sequence was collected from a male donor with HTLV-1-associated myelopathy (HAM/TSP). The sample was PBMCs. The V call is TRBV10-2, the J call TRBJ1-6; D might be TRBD1 (6 bases). CDR3 residues: CASSDDRLSSYNSPLHF. CDR3 coding DNA: TGCGCCAGCAGTGACGACAGGCTTAGCTCCTATAATTCACCCCTCCACTTT.